These T cell receptor beta chains were read from a single sample in a study of blood T cell repertoires in COVID-19. Only in-frame clones appear in the TCRdb table, and some are missing; sequencing was by immunoSEQ multiplex PCR. The sample lists roughly 100,000 clones, 87% occurring once. What was sequenced was peripheral blood. The receptors shown here come from a woman under 40 with acute or convalescent COVID-19. The CDR3 runs from the conserved cysteine through the conserved F or W. Fields, in order: D gene, clone size, V gene, J gene, CDR3 protein, CDR3 DNA. A D gene is named only where the DNA matches it firmly. Clone size appears in some rows only: once, few, many, or a class for an expanded clone.

>-|once|TRBV24-1|TRBJ2-3
CATRGNTLSTDTQYF
TGTGCCACACGAGGAAATACACTAAGCACAGATACGCAGTATTTT
>TRBD1|once|TRBV7-9|TRBJ2-6
CASSLGQKASGANVLTF
TGTGCCAGCAGCTTGGGACAGAAAGCCTCTGGGGCCAACGTCCTGACTTTC
>-|-|TRBV6-6|TRBJ2-7
CASSYAEDYEQYF
TGTGCCAGCAGTTACGCAGAGGACTACGAGCAGTACTTC
>-|-|TRBV19|TRBJ1-5
CASSSDRSNQPQHF
TGTGCCAGTAGTTCAGACAGAAGCAATCAGCCCCAGCATTTT
>-|few|TRBV10-3|TRBJ1-4
CAISQGTNEKLFF
TGTGCCATCAGCCAGGGTACCAATGAAAAACTGTTTTTT
>-|once|TRBV4-1|TRBJ1-5
CASSQAPLGGNNQPQHF
TGCGCCAGCAGCCAAGCCCCCCTCGGGGGTAACAATCAGCCCCAGCATTTT
>TRBD2|-|TRBV5-4|TRBJ2-7
CASSLLLAGGHRDEQYF
TGTGCCAGCAGCTTGTTGCTAGCGGGGGGACACCGGGACGAGCAGTACTTC
>TRBD1|-|TRBV18|TRBJ2-7
CASSPGQGGNYEQYF
TGTGCCAGCTCACCCGGACAGGGCGGTAACTACGAGCAGTACTTC
>-|-|TRBV6-5|TRBJ1-4
CASKQQGGEKLFF
TGTGCCAGCAAACAACAGGGTGGTGAAAAACTGTTTTTT
>-|-|TRBV27|TRBJ1-2
CASSSHSQGPYGYTF
TGTGCCAGCAGTTCACATTCACAGGGACCTTATGGCTACACCTTC
>-|-|TRBV4-2|TRBJ2-1
CASSQVAGYNEQFF
TGTGCCAGCAGCCAGGTAGCTGGGTACAATGAGCAGTTCTTC
>-|-|TRBV6-2/TRBV6-3|TRBJ2-7
CASSPVRQINYEQYF
TGTGCCAGCAGTCCAGTCAGGCAGATTAACTACGAGCAGTACTTC
>TRBD2|-|TRBV7-8|TRBJ2-2
CASSLLARGGGTGELFF
TGTGCCAGCAGCCTCCTTGCCCGGGGGGGAGGCACCGGGGAGCTGTTTTTT
>-|-|TRBV30|TRBJ1-2
CAWSRTAFINYGYTF
TGTGCCTGGAGCAGAACAGCATTCATCAACTATGGCTACACCTTC
>TRBD1|-|TRBV5-1|TRBJ1-4
CASSLAGQGGPGEKLFF
TGCGCCAGCAGCTTGGCTGGACAGGGAGGTCCCGGTGAAAAACTGTTTTTT
>TRBD1|-|TRBV7-3|TRBJ2-2
CASSQKGGTNTGELFF
TGTGCCAGCAGCCAGAAAGGGGGCACAAACACCGGGGAGCTGTTTTTT
>TRBD1|-|TRBV24-1|TRBJ2-1
CATRSDRWDNEQFF
TGTGCCACCAGATCGGACAGGTGGGACAATGAGCAGTTCTTC
>TRBD1|-|TRBV18|TRBJ1-1
CASSPPRGSGGDGTEAFF
TGTGCCAGCTCACCACCGCGTGGGTCAGGGGGCGACGGCACTGAAGCTTTCTTT
>-|-|TRBV3-1/TRBV3-2|TRBJ1-1
CASSFQGGDTEAFF
TGTGCCAGCAGCTTCCAGGGAGGAGACACTGAAGCTTTCTTT
>TRBD1|once|TRBV4-1|TRBJ1-6
CASSPRDSYNSPLHF
TGCGCCAGCAGTCCCCGGGACAGCTATAATTCACCCCTCCACTTT
>TRBD1|-|TRBV7-2|TRBJ1-4
CASRRRQGSNEKLFF
TGTGCCAGCAGACGTAGACAGGGGAGTAATGAAAAACTGTTTTTT
>-|-|TRBV6-5|TRBJ1-1
CASFQWAGYTEAFF
TGTGCCAGCTTCCAGTGGGCTGGGTACACTGAAGCTTTCTTT
>-|-|TRBV27|TRBJ1-2
CASSLRGDTYGYTF
TGTGCCAGCAGTTTACGTGGGGACACCTATGGCTACACCTTC
>-|-|TRBV11-2|TRBJ1-4
CASSLEHSEKLFF
TGTGCCAGCAGCTTAGAGCACAGTGAAAAACTGTTTTTT
>-|-|TRBV9|TRBJ2-2
CASSARSDTNTGELFF
TGTGCCAGCAGCGCCCGAAGTGACACGAACACCGGGGAGCTGTTTTTT
>-|-|TRBV3-1/TRBV3-2|TRBJ2-3
CASSQAPDREGTDTQYF
TGTGCCAGCAGCCAAGCCCCCGACAGGGAGGGCACAGATACGCAGTATTTT
>TRBD1|once|TRBV30|TRBJ1-3
CAWSLSGTAGNTIYF
TGTGCCTGGAGTTTATCCGGGACAGCTGGAAACACCATATATTTT
>-|-|TRBV11-2|TRBJ1-2
CASIHQGGGYTF
TGTGCCAGCATCCACCAGGGCGGTGGCTACACCTTC
>-|-|TRBV5-3|TRBJ1-5
CARSSRGGPCRPQHF
TGTGCCAGAAGCTCGCGGGGGGGCCCCTGCCGACCCCAGCATTTT
>TRBD2|-|TRBV30|TRBJ2-3
CAWSGSGDYTDTQYF
TGTGCCTGGAGTGGGAGCGGGGACTACACAGATACGCAGTATTTT
>-|-|TRBV7-9|TRBJ1-4
CASSLPGTVAEKLFF
TGTGCCAGCAGCTTGCCCGGGACTGTGGCAGAAAAACTGTTTTTT
>-|-|TRBV10-3|TRBJ1-2
CAIRPTFGGDGYTF
TGTGCCATCAGACCCACGTTCGGGGGAGATGGCTACACCTTC
>-|-|TRBV7-9|TRBJ2-5
CASSPQGGQETQYF
TGTGCCAGCAGCCCCCAGGGGGGCCAAGAGACCCAGTACTTC
>-|-|TRBV29-1|TRBJ1-2
CSVEDQGAGSGYTF
TGCAGCGTTGAAGATCAAGGGGCCGGGAGTGGCTACACCTTC
>TRBD1|-|TRBV27|TRBJ1-2
CASSHRGDYGYTF
TGTGCCAGCAGCCACAGGGGGGACTATGGCTACACCTTC
>TRBD1|-|TRBV28|TRBJ1-2
CASSLQIGTAKYTF
TGTGCCAGCAGCCTACAAATCGGGACAGCCAAGTACACCTTC
>TRBD1|-|TRBV4-1|TRBJ1-1
CASSQTGARTEAFF
TGCGCCAGCAGCCAAACAGGGGCGCGCACTGAAGCTTTCTTT
>-|-|TRBV7-2|TRBJ2-7
CASSLNSLRNEQYF
TGTGCCAGCAGCTTAAATTCCTTGAGGAATGAGCAGTACTTC
>-|-|TRBV6-5|TRBJ2-7
CASIPNQGTSYEQYF
TGTGCCAGCATCCCGAATCAAGGGACTTCCTACGAGCAGTACTTC
>-|once|TRBV5-6|TRBJ2-7
CASSLGQGPYEQYF
TGTGCCAGCAGCTTGGGCCAGGGCCCCTACGAGCAGTACTTC
>-|-|TRBV5-4|TRBJ1-1
CASSLAGGRNTEAFF
TGTGCCAGCAGCTTGGCGGGGGGTAGGAACACTGAAGCTTTCTTT
>-|-|TRBV7-2|TRBJ1-3
CAQTSSSGNTIYF
TGTGCCCAGACTTCCAGCTCTGGAAACACCATATATTTT
>TRBD1|-|TRBV7-9|TRBJ1-5
CASSWGQDYQPQHF
TGTGCCAGCAGCTGGGGACAGGACTATCAGCCCCAGCATTTT
>-|-|TRBV11-3|TRBJ2-3
CASSLYRADTQYF
TGTGCCAGCAGCTTGTATAGAGCGGATACGCAGTATTTT
>-|-|TRBV27|TRBJ2-2
CASHPGLDEELFF
TGTGCCAGCCACCCCGGACTGGACGAGGAGCTGTTTTTT
>-|-|TRBV6-1|TRBJ2-1
CASSERVWGGGNNEQFF
TGTGCCAGCAGTGAAAGGGTTTGGGGTGGGGGCAACAATGAGCAGTTCTTC
>-|-|TRBV7-2|TRBJ1-2
CASSPGRFEGYGYTF
TGTGCCAGCAGCCCCGGACGTTTTGAGGGTTATGGCTACACCTTC
>TRBD1|-|TRBV6-5|TRBJ1-1
CASSSRGMNTEAFF
TGTGCCAGCAGCTCCAGGGGGATGAACACTGAAGCTTTCTTT
>-|few|TRBV19|TRBJ2-5
CASSPSRGSYQETQYF
TGTGCCAGTAGCCCGAGCCGGGGGTCGTACCAAGAGACCCAGTACTTC
>TRBD1|-|TRBV30|TRBJ1-6
CAWSPPTGTNSPLHF
TGTGCCTGGAGCCCCCCGACAGGGACAAATTCACCCCTCCACTTT
>TRBD1|-|TRBV19|TRBJ2-4
CASSIYGTGAKNIQYF
TGTGCCAGTAGTATATACGGAACAGGGGCAAAAAACATTCAGTACTTC
>-|-|TRBV30|TRBJ2-4
CAGGPKNIQYF
TGTGCCGGAGGGCCCAAAAACATTCAGTACTTC
>-|once|TRBV15|TRBJ1-4
CATSRGGTSEKLFF
TGTGCCACCAGCAGAGGAGGCACGTCTGAAAAACTGTTTTTT
>TRBD1|-|TRBV2|TRBJ1-1
CATSGTGGLNTEAFF
TGTGCCACATCCGGGACAGGAGGACTGAACACTGAAGCTTTCTTT
>-|-|TRBV18|TRBJ2-7
CASSPESGFHEQYF
TGTGCCAGCTCACCCGAGTCAGGGTTCCACGAGCAGTACTTC
>-|-|TRBV27|TRBJ2-1
CASTPKGDISYNEQFF
TGTGCCAGCACCCCTAAGGGGGACATCTCCTACAATGAGCAGTTCTTC
>TRBD1|-|TRBV5-1|TRBJ1-4
CASSQTGEEKLFF
TGCGCCAGCAGCCAGACAGGGGAGGAAAAACTGTTTTTT
>-|once|TRBV24-1|TRBJ1-1
CATSDSTVMNTEAFF
TGTGCCACCAGTGATTCTACAGTCATGAACACTGAAGCTTTCTTT
>-|-|TRBV27|TRBJ2-2
CASSRGGGQANTGELFF
TGTGCCAGCAGTAGGGGGGGTGGGCAGGCGAACACCGGGGAGCTGTTTTTT